What follows is one T cell receptor (beta chain) and its context. Its specificity is not known. The data were taken from a study of cytomegalovirus exposure and HLA in healthy donors. Study details: The roughly 110 validation repertoires used the same platform as the 650 to 750 first-cohort repertoires, a later analysis reported. Study-wide points: Around 160 TCR beta chains were listed as cytomegalovirus-associated. First-cohort TCR clusters were later found to tend to co-occur in the roughly 130 validation repertoires.

This table comes from immunoSEQ multiplex PCR, and its TCRdb copy is limited to in-frame clones, with some not included. The repertoire holds around 300,000 clones, with 80% to 90% as singletons. V lost 1 base and J lost 5, with 15 bases in between. The V gene's germline CDR1 is MNHEY and CDR2 SVGAGI. The CDR3 is made up of 15 amino acids. The chain links TRBV6-5 to TRBJ2-7, with D perhaps TRBD2 (6 bases). The sample consisted of PBMCs. The sequence derives from a young woman in good health and CMV-seronegative. This chain's CDR3 is CASSYWGVRADEQYF. Written as DNA, the CDR3 is TGTGCCAGCAGTTACTGGGGGGTTCGCGCGGACGAGCAGTACTTC.